This T cell receptor beta chain was retrieved from a study of blood T cell repertoires in COVID-19. In the study's own analysis: Nucleated cell counts were estimated from reference gene primer amplification. TCRdb keeps only in-frame clones here, not all; method: immunoSEQ multiplex PCR. The V and J calls and clone size are taken from that table; D and trimming were inferred from the DNA. This table has 150,000 to 200,000 clones, 88% appearing once. The age range of participants was about 18 to 100 years, with residence in under 25 US areas. What the recovered Cohort 3 donors had was two negative PCRs, clearance, or symptom resolution. The sequence was collected from a woman aged 18-29 years who had recovered from COVID-19. What was sequenced was PBMCs or T cells enriched from blood (not recorded which).

DNA of the CDR3: TGTGCCAGCAGTTTGTCAGGGGGAGTAGGCGGGGAGCTGTTTTTT. This translates into CASSLSGGVGGELFF. The chain combines TRBV27 with TRBJ2-2; 7 positions agree with TRBD1. CDR3 length: 15 residues. The germline V gene encodes CDR1 MNHEY and CDR2 SMNVEV (reference sequence). J lost 7 bases, V lost 3 bases, and 8 bases had no gene match.